This TCR beta chain is drawn from a study of beta chain features in type 1 diabetes. At the level of the study: The study examined around 98,000,000 sorted cells across all samples.

Sorting that relied on CD45RO/CCR7/CD25/CD127/CD95/CD27 yielded CD4+ naive, central memory, regulatory and stem cell-like memory cells. Isolated RNA was reverse transcribed in full, so expressed TCRB transcripts were sequenced. The table came from immunoSEQ multiplex PCR; TCRdb's copy has only in-frame clones and leaves some out. The sample holds 390,000 or so clones, approximately 15% seen once. The CDR3 sequence is 15 residues long. V trimming: 4 bases; J trimming: 4 bases; junction bases outside the gene matches: 10. The germline CDR1 and CDR2 sequences are SGHRS and YFSETQ. Sequences were obtained from naive CD4+ T cells from blood. The genes are TRBV5-1 and TRBJ1-2; TRBD1 aligns across 7 bases. This clonotype was sampled from a man aged 25-45 years in good health. The CDR3 bases are TGCGCCAGCAGCCGGGGGACAGAACCTCCCTATGGCTACACCTTC. Amino acids: CASSRGTEPPYGYTF.